The clone carrying this T cell receptor beta chain has ten or more counts. Antigen: not known. Amplification of TCR beta CDR3 regions was performed using RNA transcripts as template. First-round RT-PCR targeting the TCR CDR3 was performed with the HTBI primer set. TCRdb reanalysed the multiplex PCR reads using MiXCR and keeps one entry per CDR3 protein. The sample carries around 350,000 distinct CDR3 sequences, roughly 19% recorded once. This CDR3 region has 14 residues. Germline trimming cut 1 base from V and 5 bases from J; bases unmatched to any gene: 4. The germline V gene encodes CDR1 SGHNT and CDR2 YENEEA. This sample was included in a study of T cells in Graves' hyperthyroidism and ophthalmopathy. Study observations and caveats: Appearing also in blood were most of the thyroid clonotypes expanded above 0.001. Ophthalmopathy was identified by the model a median approximately 6.4 months ahead of onset. Separating ophthalmopathy from stable hyperthyroidism was achieved by a 13 V-J model.

Stable Graves' hyperthyroidism meant no ophthalmopathy progression within 18 months. The sample taken for sequencing was blood. The TCR comes from a young woman with Graves' hyperthyroidism. V usage is TRBV11-3 and J usage is TRBJ1-1; 7 bases align to TRBD1. The CDR3 sequence is CASSLAAGGTEAFF. CDR3 DNA sequence: TGTGCCAGCAGCTTAGCCGCAGGGGGGACTGAAGCTTTCTTT.